A selection of T cell receptor beta chains follows, all from one sample in a study of Ad26.COV2.S vaccination and SARS-CoV-2 variants. The assay was immunoSEQ multiplex PCR, and TCRdb's table has in-frame clones only and misses some. The sample has hundreds of thousands of clones, approximately 92% seen once. The material was peripheral blood, obtained in a trial of Ad26.COV2.S vaccine versus placebo. These TCRs come from a person between 18 and 60 years old who received the Ad26.COV2.S COVID-19 vaccine or a placebo. The CDR3 runs from the conserved cysteine through the conserved F or W. A D gene is named only where the DNA matches it firmly. Only some rows state a clone size, as once, few, many or a class for expanded clones.

TRBJ2-1 | - | - | TRBV13 | CASSLGGGAHNEQFF | TGTGCCAGCAGCTTAGGAGGGGGGGCGCACAATGAGCAGTTCTTC
TRBJ1-1 | - | - | TRBV7-2 | CASSHVGTMNTEAFF | TGTGCCAGCAGCCACGTGGGGACTATGAACACTGAAGCTTTCTTT
TRBJ2-2 | - | - | TRBV5-1 | CASSLGKQGKALAGELFF | TGCGCCAGCAGCTTGGGTAAACAGGGCAAGGCGTTAGCCGGGGAGCTGTTTTTT
TRBJ1-5 | once | - | TRBV27 | CASSRAGSGNQPQHF | TGTGCCAGCAGCCGAGCGGGCAGCGGGAATCAGCCCCAGCATTTT
TRBJ1-1 | once | - | TRBV5-1 | CASSLMGGPTEAFF | TGCGCCAGCAGCTTGATGGGGGGGCCAACTGAAGCTTTCTTT
TRBJ1-4 | - | TRBD1 | TRBV7-8 | CASSPSRVQGANEKLFF | TGTGCCAGCAGCCCAAGCAGGGTACAGGGGGCGAATGAAAAACTGTTTTTT
TRBJ2-1 | - | TRBD1 | TRBV11-2 | CASSSQRDRDYNEQFF | TGTGCCAGCAGCTCTCAACGGGACAGAGATTACAATGAGCAGTTCTTC
TRBJ1-1 | - | - | TRBV6-2/TRBV6-3 | CASSYYREAFF | TGTGCCAGCAGTTACTACAGGGAAGCTTTCTTT
TRBJ2-5 | - | TRBD2 | TRBV5-1 | CASSPWTSGGHEGLETQYF | TGCGCCAGCAGCCCGTGGACTAGCGGGGGGCATGAAGGTTTGGAGACCCAGTACTTC
TRBJ1-1 | once | - | TRBV5-1 | CASSLAVQGGTEAFF | TGCGCCAGCAGCTTGGCCGTGCAGGGAGGGACTGAAGCTTTCTTT
TRBJ2-1 | - | - | TRBV7-9 | CASSSLDIEAATGNEQFF | TGTGCCAGCAGCTCCCTAGATATAGAAGCGGCCACTGGCAATGAGCAGTTCTTC
TRBJ1-2 | - | - | TRBV4-1 | CASSQATIGGSYGYTF | TGCGCCAGCAGCCAAGCGACTATAGGAGGATCTTATGGCTACACCTTC
TRBJ2-7 | - | - | TRBV7-6 | CASSSGGNLRDEQYF | TGTGCCAGCAGCTCAGGGGGGAACCTCCGGGACGAGCAGTACTTC
TRBJ1-3 | - | - | TRBV7-2 | CASSPGLGIRGSSGNTIYF | TGTGCCAGCAGCCCGGGCCTTGGTATCAGGGGTAGCTCTGGAAACACCATATATTTT
TRBJ1-2 | - | - | TRBV4-3 | CASSPSAGNYGYTF | TGCGCCAGCAGCCCAAGCGCGGGTAACTATGGCTACACCTTC
TRBJ1-1 | - | - | TRBV7-9 | CASSFMQLDWNTEAFF | TGTGCCAGCAGCTTCATGCAGCTAGATTGGAACACTGAAGCTTTCTTT
TRBJ2-2 | - | - | TRBV15 | CATSNNANTGELFF | TGTGCCACCAGTAACAACGCGAACACCGGGGAGCTGTTTTTT
TRBJ2-2 | - | - | TRBV30 | CAWTLGRTGELFF | TGTGCCTGGACCCTGGGGAGGACCGGGGAGCTGTTTTTT
TRBJ1-4 | few | TRBD1 | TRBV28 | CASSLYGGGTGEKLFF | TGTGCCAGCAGTTTATACGGCGGGGGGACAGGGGAAAAACTGTTTTTT
TRBJ2-7 | - | - | TRBV7-8 | CASSLFGSEQYF | TGTGCCAGCAGCTTATTTGGGTCCGAGCAGTACTTC
TRBJ2-3 | - | - | TRBV6-2/TRBV6-3 | CASSQGGRTDTQYF | TGTGCCAGCAGTCAGGGGGGCCGCACAGATACGCAGTATTTT
TRBJ1-4 | - | - | TRBV6-6 | CASKALNEKLFF | TGTGCCAGCAAAGCGCTTAATGAAAAACTGTTTTTT
TRBJ1-6 | - | TRBD1 | TRBV28 | CASSFPGQGFSPLHF | TGTGCCAGCAGTTTTCCGGGACAGGGCTTTTCACCCCTCCACTTT
TRBJ1-6 | - | TRBD1 | TRBV3-1/TRBV3-2 | CASSQGQGQGGNSPLHF | TGTGCCAGCAGCCAAGGCCAGGGACAGGGAGGCAATTCACCCCTCCACTTT
TRBJ1-5 | - | - | TRBV5-1 | CASSSGPPNQPQHF | TGCGCCAGCAGCTCGGGCCCGCCAAATCAGCCCCAGCATTTT
TRBJ2-2 | few | - | TRBV5-1 | CASSLVRLPGAGGELFF | TGCGCCAGCAGCTTGGTCCGGTTACCGGGGGCCGGCGGGGAGCTGTTTTTT
TRBJ2-5 | - | - | TRBV9 | CASSSGGGQTQYF | TGTGCCAGCAGCTCAGGGGGGGGTCAGACCCAGTACTTC
TRBJ2-3 | - | TRBD2 | TRBV3-1/TRBV3-2 | CASSGGALDTQYF | TGTGCCAGTAGCGGGGGGGCCTTAGATACGCAGTATTTT
TRBJ2-7 | few | - | TRBV7-9 | CASSLKGAYEQYF | TGTGCCAGCAGCCTAAAAGGTGCCTACGAGCAGTACTTC
TRBJ2-1 | once | TRBD2 | TRBV3-1/TRBV3-2 | CASSLAGASYNEQFF | TGTGCCAGCAGCTTAGCGGGGGCCTCCTACAATGAGCAGTTCTTC
TRBJ1-5 | - | - | TRBV4-1 | CASSQGGNPQSQPQHF | TGCGCCAGCAGCCAAGGTGGAAATCCCCAAAGTCAGCCCCAGCATTTT
TRBJ1-2 | - | TRBD1 | TRBV6-6 | CASRDREGTNYGYTF | TGTGCCAGCAGAGACAGGGAGGGGACTAACTATGGCTACACCTTC
TRBJ1-1 | - | - | TRBV11-2 | CASTYGTGNGAFF | TGTGCCAGCACCTACGGGACTGGAAACGGAGCTTTCTTT
TRBJ1-3 | - | - | TRBV7-2 | CASSLAYPRDIGNTIYF | TGTGCCAGCAGCTTAGCGTACCCCCGGGACATTGGAAACACCATATATTTT
TRBJ2-7 | - | TRBD2 | TRBV10-1 | CASSEETSGDYEQYF | TGCGCCAGCAGCGAAGAGACTAGCGGGGACTACGAGCAGTACTTC
TRBJ2-1 | - | TRBD2 | TRBV19 | CASRSPASGVYEQFF | TGTGCCAGTAGGTCGCCGGCTAGCGGGGTCTATGAGCAGTTCTTC
TRBJ2-7 | - | - | TRBV13 | CASSLRGTYEQYF | TGTGCCAGCAGCTTACGGGGAACCTACGAGCAGTACTTC
TRBJ2-3 | - | TRBD2 | TRBV9 | CASSSTARVAGGDTQYF | TGTGCCAGCAGCTCCACCGCCCGAGTAGCGGGGGGGGATACGCAGTATTTT
TRBJ2-3 | - | - | TRBV7-2 | CASSPGSTDTQYF | TGTGCCAGCAGCCCAGGGAGCACAGATACGCAGTATTTT
TRBJ2-1 | - | - | TRBV6-5 | CASSFGANEQFF | TGTGCCAGCAGTTTCGGCGCCAATGAGCAGTTCTTC
TRBJ1-2 | - | - | TRBV2 | CASTGRESYGYTF | TGTGCCAGCACGGGACGCGAATCCTATGGCTACACCTTC
TRBJ1-6 | - | TRBD1 | TRBV6-5 | CASIRGTDASPLHF | TGTGCCAGCATCCGTGGGACAGACGCTTCACCCCTCCACTTT
TRBJ1-5 | - | - | TRBV12-3/TRBV12-4 | CASSLQGSQPQHF | TGTGCCAGCAGTTTACAGGGTTCTCAGCCCCAGCATTTT
TRBJ2-7 | - | - | TRBV6-6 | CASSYLLGITHEQYF | TGTGCCAGCAGTTACCTCTTGGGTATAACGCACGAGCAGTACTTC
TRBJ1-1 | - | - | TRBV7-2 | CASSSNVGGTEAFF | TGTGCCAGCAGCTCGAATGTGGGGGGCACTGAAGCTTTCTTT
TRBJ2-3 | - | - | TRBV10-1 | CASSDLRGNTDTQYF | TGCGCCAGCAGTGATTTACGGGGAAACACAGATACGCAGTATTTT
TRBJ2-7 | - | - | TRBV3-1/TRBV3-2 | CASRGGLEQYF | TGTGCCAGCAGGGGGGGTCTCGAGCAGTACTTC
TRBJ2-1 | - | TRBD1 | TRBV9 | CASSVGTGYNEQFF | TGTGCCAGCAGCGTAGGGACAGGGTACAATGAGCAGTTCTTC
TRBJ1-5 | - | TRBD1 | TRBV19 | CASWTGGNQPQHF | TGTGCCAGTTGGACAGGGGGCAATCAGCCCCAGCATTTT
TRBJ2-7 | once | - | TRBV4-3 | CASSQDWGTLYEQYF | TGCGCCAGCAGCCAAGACTGGGGGACACTCTACGAGCAGTACTTC
TRBJ2-7 | - | - | TRBV7-8 | CASSLAVSGTYEQYF | TGTGCCAGCAGCTTAGCGGTTAGCGGTACCTACGAGCAGTACTTC
TRBJ1-2 | - | - | TRBV28 | CASSLPGGGYGYTF | TGTGCCAGCAGTTTACCTGGTGGGGGCTACGGCTACACCTTC
TRBJ2-5 | - | - | TRBV5-1 | CASSRPPEETQYF | TGCGCCAGCAGCCGCCCACCTGAAGAGACCCAGTACTTC
TRBJ1-2 | - | - | TRBV19 | CASSMQSRYTF | TGTGCCAGTAGTATGCAGAGCCGTTACACCTTC
TRBJ2-7 | once | TRBD1 | TRBV28 | CASSLSSKTGVNEQYF | TGTGCCAGCAGTTTATCCTCTAAGACAGGGGTGAACGAGCAGTACTTC
TRBJ2-3 | - | - | TRBV7-2 | CASSFRSSGTDTQYF | TGTGCCAGCAGCTTTCGGAGTTCGGGCACAGATACGCAGTATTTT